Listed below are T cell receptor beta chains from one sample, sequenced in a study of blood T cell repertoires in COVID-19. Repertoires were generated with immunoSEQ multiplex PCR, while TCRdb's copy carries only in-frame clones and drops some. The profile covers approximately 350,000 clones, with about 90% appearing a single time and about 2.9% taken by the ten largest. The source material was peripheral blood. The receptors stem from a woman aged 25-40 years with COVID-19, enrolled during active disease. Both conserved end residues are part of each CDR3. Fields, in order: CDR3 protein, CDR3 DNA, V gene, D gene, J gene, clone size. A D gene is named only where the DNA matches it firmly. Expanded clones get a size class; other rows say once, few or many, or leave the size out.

CDR3: CASSRSRGASTDTQYF
DNA: TGTGCCAGCAGCCGCTCTCGCGGGGCTAGCACAGATACGCAGTATTTT
V: TRBV7-9
D: NA
J: TRBJ2-3
size: NA

CDR3: CASSQDQGPGPPPYGYTF
DNA: TGCGCCAGCAGCCAAGATCAGGGGCCGGGGCCGCCACCTTATGGCTACACCTTC
V: TRBV4-1
D: NA
J: TRBJ1-2
size: NA

CDR3: CASSYPFRTDGELFF
DNA: TGTGCCAGCAGTTACCCATTTCGGACAGACGGGGAGCTGTTTTTT
V: TRBV6-2/TRBV6-3
D: NA
J: TRBJ2-2
size: NA

CDR3: CASRPRTGGTDTQYF
DNA: TGCGCCAGCAGACCGAGGACAGGGGGCACAGATACGCAGTATTTT
V: TRBV5-1
D: TRBD1
J: TRBJ2-3
size: NA

CDR3: CASSYGETGSGYEQYF
DNA: TGTGCCAGCAGTTACGGGGAGACAGGGTCCGGCTACGAGCAGTACTTC
V: TRBV6-2/TRBV6-3
D: TRBD1
J: TRBJ2-7
size: NA

CDR3: CASSWSREGRRTSEAFF
DNA: TGTGCCAGTAGTTGGAGCAGGGAAGGGAGGAGAACATCTGAAGCTTTCTTT
V: TRBV19
D: NA
J: TRBJ1-1
size: NA

CDR3: CASSRDRTYSNQPQHF
DNA: TGTGCCAGCAGTCGGGACAGGACCTATAGCAATCAGCCCCAGCATTTT
V: TRBV28
D: TRBD1
J: TRBJ1-5
size: NA

CDR3: CASSLGQGALRYNEQFF
DNA: TGTGCCAGCTCACTGGGACAGGGGGCCCTCCGCTACAATGAGCAGTTCTTC
V: TRBV18
D: TRBD1
J: TRBJ2-1
size: NA

CDR3: CASKTKGQRNEKLFF
DNA: TGTGCCAGCAAGACAAAGGGACAGAGGAATGAAAAACTGTTTTTT
V: TRBV2
D: TRBD1
J: TRBJ1-4
size: NA

CDR3: CAIRGTGPQETQYF
DNA: TGTGCCATCAGGGGGACAGGGCCCCAAGAGACCCAGTACTTC
V: TRBV10-3
D: TRBD1
J: TRBJ2-5
size: NA

CDR3: CATSEGADLYNEQFF
DNA: TGTGCCACCAGTGAGGGGGCGGACCTCTACAATGAGCAGTTCTTC
V: TRBV24-1
D: NA
J: TRBJ2-1
size: NA

CDR3: CASSTGQGRQPQHF
DNA: TGTGCCAGCTCAACGGGACAGGGTCGCCAGCCCCAGCATTTT
V: TRBV18
D: TRBD1
J: TRBJ1-5
size: NA

CDR3: CASSVGTAGDTQYF
DNA: TGTGCCAGCAGCGTGGGGACTGCGGGAGATACGCAGTATTTT
V: TRBV2
D: NA
J: TRBJ2-3
size: NA

CDR3: CASKEGAGAGEQYF
DNA: TGTGCCAGTAAGGAAGGGGCAGGGGCGGGTGAGCAGTACTTC
V: TRBV19
D: NA
J: TRBJ2-7
size: once

CDR3: CASSRGMDRGNTEAFF
DNA: TGTGCCAGTAGTAGGGGGATGGACAGGGGGAACACTGAAGCTTTCTTT
V: TRBV19
D: TRBD1
J: TRBJ1-1
size: NA

CDR3: CASSPSLDSNTEAFF
DNA: TGTGCCAGCTCTCCTTCCCTTGACAGTAACACTGAAGCTTTCTTT
V: TRBV18
D: NA
J: TRBJ1-1
size: NA

CDR3: CASSEATTGRYGYTF
DNA: TGTGCCAGCAGTGAAGCGACGACAGGGAGGTATGGCTACACCTTC
V: TRBV2
D: TRBD1
J: TRBJ1-2
size: NA

CDR3: CASRQGTLNTEAFF
DNA: TGTGCCAGCAGACAGGGTACTTTGAACACTGAAGCTTTCTTT
V: TRBV6-5
D: NA
J: TRBJ1-1
size: NA

CDR3: CASSFGANTQYF
DNA: TGTGCCAGCAGCTTTGGGGCGAATACGCAGTATTTT
V: TRBV11-2
D: NA
J: TRBJ2-3
size: NA

CDR3: CASTSLGTEETQYF
DNA: TGTGCCAGCACCTCACTAGGGACAGAAGAGACCCAGTACTTC
V: TRBV6-6
D: TRBD1
J: TRBJ2-5
size: NA

CDR3: CASSPVWGEKTDNEQFF
DNA: TGTGCCAGCTCACCGGTCTGGGGCGAAAAAACCGACAATGAGCAGTTCTTC
V: TRBV18
D: NA
J: TRBJ2-1
size: NA

CDR3: CASRKVYSGNTIYF
DNA: TGTGCCAGTAGAAAAGTCTACTCTGGAAACACCATATATTTT
V: TRBV19
D: NA
J: TRBJ1-3
size: NA

CDR3: CASSLAGDGANEKLFF
DNA: TGTGCCAGCAGCTTGGCCGGAGACGGGGCTAATGAAAAACTGTTTTTT
V: TRBV5-4
D: NA
J: TRBJ1-4
size: NA

CDR3: CASSERQGTSGTQYF
DNA: TGTGCCAGCAGCGAACGACAGGGGACGTCGGGTACGCAGTATTTT
V: TRBV9
D: TRBD1
J: TRBJ2-3
size: NA

CDR3: CASSYRNQGAFEAFF
DNA: TGTGCCAGCAGTTACCGCAATCAGGGGGCGTTTGAAGCTTTCTTT
V: TRBV6-2/TRBV6-3
D: TRBD1
J: TRBJ1-1
size: NA